Included here is one T cell receptor beta chain sequence, with context. Its target is not known. The V gene end was trimmed by 8 bases and the J gene end by 10 bases; junction bases not matched to a gene: 10. CDR3 length equals 14 residues. Germline V gene sequence: CDR1 MNHEY, CDR2 SVGAGI. Sequencing was performed with immunoSEQ multiplex PCR; in TCRdb, only in-frame clones are kept and a portion is missing. There are around 130,000 clones in the sample; 90% occur only once, and 4% to 4.5% lies in the top ten. The sample is drawn from a study of T cell responses to AZD1222 COVID-19 vaccine. Overall study findings and caveats: Researchers took repertoire samples only after the peak T cell response had come.

The source of this sequence is an adult who received the MenACWY meningococcal vaccine as a control. This chain connects TRBV6-5 to TRBJ2-1, with TRBD2 matching over 11 bases. The source was peripheral blood, collected 28 days after the second dose of the MenACWY control vaccine. The CDR3 here is CASGRLAGSNEQFF. For the CDR3, the DNA is TGTGCCAGCGGGCGACTAGCGGGGTCCAACGAGCAGTTCTTC.